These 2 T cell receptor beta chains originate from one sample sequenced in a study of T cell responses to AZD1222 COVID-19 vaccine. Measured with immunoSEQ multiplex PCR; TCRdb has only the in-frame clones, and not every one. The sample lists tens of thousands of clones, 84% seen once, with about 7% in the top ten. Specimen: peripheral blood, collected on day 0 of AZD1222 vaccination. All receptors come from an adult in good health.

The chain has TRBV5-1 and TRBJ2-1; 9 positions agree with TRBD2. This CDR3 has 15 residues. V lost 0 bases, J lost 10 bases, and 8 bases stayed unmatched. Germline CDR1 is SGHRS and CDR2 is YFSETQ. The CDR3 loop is CASSLASGTHGEQFF. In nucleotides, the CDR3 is TGCGCCAGCAGCTTGGCTAGCGGGACCCACGGAGAGCAGTTCTTC.

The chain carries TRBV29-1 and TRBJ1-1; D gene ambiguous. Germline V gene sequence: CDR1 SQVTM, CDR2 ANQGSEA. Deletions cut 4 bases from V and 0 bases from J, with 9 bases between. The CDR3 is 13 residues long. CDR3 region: CSVVRVVNTEAFF. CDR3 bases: TGCAGCGTTGTACGGGTAGTGAACACTGAAGCTTTCTTT. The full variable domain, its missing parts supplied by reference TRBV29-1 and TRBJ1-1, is SAVISQKPSRDICQRGTSLTIQCQVDSQVTMMFWYRQQPGQSLTLIATANQGSEATYESGFVIDKFPISRPNLTFSTLTVSNMSPEDSSIYLCSVVRVVNTEAFFGQGTRLTVV.